This is a list of T cell receptor beta chains from one sample in a study of OX40 agonist ivuxolimab in advanced cancers. Some clones are missing from TCRdb's copy, which holds only in-frame ones; the method was immunoSEQ multiplex PCR. In the table there are about 46,000 clones, more than 70% of which are singletons. The specimen was CD4+ or CD8+ T cells sorted from blood, collected in a trial of the OX40 agonist ivuxolimab. The source of these receptors is an adult with an advanced solid tumor such as melanoma, head and neck, liver or kidney cancer. The CDR3 runs from the conserved cysteine through the conserved F or W. D genes are given only for firm matches. Size tells how often a clone was seen (once, few, many) or the class of an expanded clone, and some rows leave it out.

j_gene: TRBJ2-1
abundance: NA
v_gene: TRBV7-6
d_gene: TRBD2
CDR3aa: CASSPGLAGLYNEQFF
CDR3nt: TGTGCCAGCAGCCCGGGACTAGCGGGACTATACAATGAGCAGTTCTTC

j_gene: TRBJ1-1
abundance: once
v_gene: TRBV19
d_gene: NA
CDR3aa: CASSRGETEAFF
CDR3nt: TGTGCCAGTAGTAGGGGGGAAACTGAAGCTTTCTTT

j_gene: TRBJ2-1
abundance: NA
v_gene: TRBV6-6
d_gene: NA
CDR3aa: CASTLTRGAFDNEQFF
CDR3nt: TGTGCCAGCACCCTTACCCGCGGGGCGTTTGACAATGAGCAGTTCTTC

j_gene: TRBJ1-1
abundance: few
v_gene: TRBV6-1
d_gene: NA
CDR3aa: CASVRWTEAFF
CDR3nt: TGTGCCAGCGTCCGATGGACTGAAGCTTTCTTT

j_gene: TRBJ2-7
abundance: NA
v_gene: TRBV18
d_gene: TRBD1
CDR3aa: CASSPVDRGASYEQYF
CDR3nt: TGTGCCAGCTCACCCGTGGACAGGGGGGCGTCCTACGAGCAGTACTTC

j_gene: TRBJ1-2
abundance: NA
v_gene: TRBV30
d_gene: NA
CDR3aa: CAWSDSRFGRNYGYTF
CDR3nt: TGTGCCTGGAGTGACTCCCGATTTGGACGAAACTATGGCTACACCTTC

j_gene: TRBJ2-7
abundance: NA
v_gene: TRBV4-1
d_gene: NA
CDR3aa: CASSPRVDGAYEQYF
CDR3nt: TGCGCCAGCAGCCCCAGGGTAGACGGAGCCTACGAGCAGTACTTC

j_gene: TRBJ1-2
abundance: once
v_gene: TRBV4-3
d_gene: NA
CDR3aa: CASSPGEAGRSYGYTF
CDR3nt: TGCGCCAGCAGCCCCGGGGAAGCGGGTCGGAGCTATGGCTACACCTTC

j_gene: TRBJ2-7
abundance: NA
v_gene: TRBV5-6
d_gene: TRBD1
CDR3aa: CASSLGDSINEQYF
CDR3nt: TGTGCCAGCAGCTTGGGGGACAGTATAAACGAGCAGTACTTC

j_gene: TRBJ1-1
abundance: once
v_gene: TRBV6-1
d_gene: NA
CDR3aa: CASSEYRGGTTEAFF
CDR3nt: TGTGCCAGCAGTGAATACAGAGGAGGGACCACTGAAGCTTTCTTT

j_gene: TRBJ1-1
abundance: NA
v_gene: TRBV30
d_gene: NA
CDR3aa: CAWRGGSKVTEAFF
CDR3nt: TGTGCCTGGAGGGGGGGGAGTAAAGTTACTGAAGCTTTCTTT

j_gene: TRBJ1-4
abundance: once
v_gene: TRBV30
d_gene: NA
CDR3aa: CAWTSGPLVIELFF
CDR3nt: TGTGCCTGGACCTCGGGACCCCTGGTAATCGAACTGTTTTTT

j_gene: TRBJ2-2
abundance: NA
v_gene: TRBV7-7
d_gene: NA
CDR3aa: CASSLGVSGTGELFF
CDR3nt: TGTGCCAGCAGCTTAGGGGTTTCGGGCACCGGGGAGCTGTTTTTT

j_gene: TRBJ1-2
abundance: NA
v_gene: TRBV9
d_gene: TRBD1
CDR3aa: CASSGRDRTYGYTF
CDR3nt: TGTGCCAGCAGCGGTAGGGACAGGACCTATGGCTACACCTTC

j_gene: TRBJ1-2
abundance: NA
v_gene: TRBV19
d_gene: TRBD1
CDR3aa: CASSIDAGGYGYTF
CDR3nt: TGTGCCAGTAGTATAGATGCAGGGGGCTATGGCTACACCTTC

j_gene: TRBJ2-7
abundance: NA
v_gene: TRBV5-5
d_gene: NA
CDR3aa: CASSSGSSYEQYF
CDR3nt: TGTGCCAGCAGTTCTGGAAGCTCCTACGAGCAGTACTTC

j_gene: TRBJ1-1
abundance: NA
v_gene: TRBV27
d_gene: NA
CDR3aa: CASSGYTEAFF
CDR3nt: TGTGCCAGCAGTGGCTACACTGAAGCTTTCTTT

j_gene: TRBJ2-5
abundance: NA
v_gene: TRBV5-4
d_gene: TRBD2
CDR3aa: CASSPSAGGQETQYF
CDR3nt: TGTGCCAGCAGCCCCTCCGCGGGGGGGCAAGAGACCCAGTACTTC

j_gene: TRBJ1-2
abundance: NA
v_gene: TRBV19
d_gene: NA
CDR3aa: CASSIDPRTANYGYTF
CDR3nt: TGTGCCAGTAGTATAGATCCGCGGACGGCAAACTATGGCTACACCTTC

j_gene: TRBJ1-5
abundance: NA
v_gene: TRBV6-5
d_gene: NA
CDR3aa: CASSGHLNQPQHF
CDR3nt: TGTGCCAGTTCCGGGCACTTAAATCAGCCCCAGCATTTT

j_gene: TRBJ2-7
abundance: NA
v_gene: TRBV12-5
d_gene: NA
CDR3aa: CASGSGTPEALSYEQYF
CDR3nt: TGTGCTAGTGGATCTGGGACTCCTGAGGCCCTCTCCTACGAGCAGTACTTC

j_gene: TRBJ1-1
abundance: NA
v_gene: TRBV9
d_gene: NA
CDR3aa: CASSAKSQAINTEAFF
CDR3nt: TGTGCCAGCAGCGCGAAATCACAGGCCATAAACACTGAAGCTTTCTTT

j_gene: TRBJ1-6
abundance: NA
v_gene: TRBV27
d_gene: TRBD1
CDR3aa: CASSVNYRGPLHF
CDR3nt: TGTGCCAGCAGTGTGAATTACAGGGGGCCCCTCCACTTT

j_gene: TRBJ1-2
abundance: once
v_gene: TRBV5-4
d_gene: NA
CDR3aa: CASSFLGTANYGYTF
CDR3nt: TGTGCCAGCAGCTTTTTGGGGACTGCTAACTATGGCTACACCTTC

j_gene: TRBJ2-7
abundance: NA
v_gene: TRBV6-6
d_gene: TRBD1
CDR3aa: CASSRGLYRGWYEQYF
CDR3nt: TGTGCCAGCAGTAGAGGCTTATACAGGGGCTGGTACGAGCAGTACTTC

j_gene: TRBJ2-1
abundance: NA
v_gene: TRBV9
d_gene: TRBD2
CDR3aa: CASSPTSGGSRAYNEQFF
CDR3nt: TGTGCCAGCAGCCCCACTAGCGGGGGTTCCCGGGCGTACAATGAGCAGTTCTTC

j_gene: TRBJ2-7
abundance: NA
v_gene: TRBV29-1
d_gene: NA
CDR3aa: CSVETGLDYEQYF
CDR3nt: TGCAGCGTTGAGACGGGACTCGACTACGAGCAGTACTTC